These 7 T cell receptor beta chains share one sample of origin, sequenced in a study of tumor and adjacent non-tumor tissue in lung cancer. No cell sorting was done before RNA was extracted from the tissue. Three rounds of nested PCR, following a modified ARM-PCR protocol, produced the TCRbeta library. TCRdb called the multiplex PCR reads again in MiXCR, with one record for every CDR3 protein. Of more than 90,000 distinct CDR3 sequences in the sample, 67% were seen once. The specimen sequenced was lung tumor tissue. These receptors all come from a man aged 60 to 75 with non-small cell lung cancer.

This clonotype was seen repeatedly, ten times or more. The rearrangement uses TRBV29-1 and TRBJ1-1; D unclear. V was cut by 3 bases and J by 0 bases, with 8 bases left in between. The CDR3 covers 13 residues. Germline CDR1 and CDR2: SQVTM and ANQGSEA. CDR3 in amino acids: CSVEVGVNTEAFF. The CDR3 bases are TGCAGCGTTGAGGTAGGAGTGAACACTGAAGCTTTCTTT.

This clonotype was seen at least ten times. The chain recombines TRBV29-1 with TRBJ2-3; D gene ambiguous. The CDR3 has 11 amino acids. CDR1 is SQVTM, CDR2 ANQGSEA, per germline. V lost 6 bases and J lost 4, with 8 bases in between. The CDR3 sequence is CSVPVSDTQYF. The DNA for the CDR3 is TGCAGCGTCCCCGTTTCAGATACGCAGTATTTT.

Concerning this clonotype itself: This CDR3 is missing its conserved last phenylalanine or tryptophan, likely due to a read error. The rearrangement joins TRBV14 to TRBJ2-1; D unresolved. The CDR3 totals 13 residues. Germline V CDR1 and CDR2: SGHDN, FVKESK. The CDR3 nucleotides are TGTGCCAACAGCTCCAGCTTAAACAATGAGCAGTTCCTC. Protein: CANSSSLNNEQFL.

Concerning this clonotype: One end of the junction is discordant with germline, which a read error may explain. The chain joins TRBV4-3 to TRBJ1-4; D remains ambiguous. CDR3 length: 15 amino acids. The germline V gene encodes CDR1 LGHNA and CDR2 YSLEER. This chain's CDR3 is CASSQDSGAIEKLFF. For the CDR3, the DNA is TGTGCCAGCAGCCAAGATTCAGGCGCGATTGAAAAACTGTTTTTT.

This clonotype was seen ten or more times. The J gene is TRBJ2-1, the V gene TRBV12-3 or TRBV12-4, with D hard to call. The CDR3 consists of 16 residues. The V end was cut by 5 bases, the J end by 0 bases, with 14 bases between. The CDR3 reads CASSPSLQSSYNEQFF. CDR3 nucleotide sequence: TGTGCCAGCAGTCCCTCTCTTCAAAGCTCCTACAATGAGCAGTTCTTC.

This clonotype was counted once. Because it lacks the conserved phenylalanine or tryptophan at the end, this CDR3 is likely a read error. The chain couples TRBV29-1 to TRBJ2-5, with 10 bases fitting TRBD2. Germline-derived CDR1 and CDR2 are SQVTM and ANQGSEA. Germline trimming cut 4 bases from V and 2 bases from J; bases unmatched to any gene: 7. This CDR3 contains 15 residues. The chain's CDR3 is CSVGVAGGLQETQYL. In nucleotides, the CDR3 is TGCAGCGTTGGTGTAGCGGGAGGCCTACAAGAGACCCAGTACCTC.

On this clonotype: An end of the junction does not agree with germline; a read error may underlie this. The rearrangement joins TRBV13 to TRBJ1-2, with D perhaps TRBD1 (6 bases). The germline gives CDR1 PRHDT, CDR2 FYEKMQ (reference sequence). This CDR3 contains 14 residues. CDR3 in amino acids: CANREDMGVYGYTF. CDR3 DNA: TGTGCCAACAGGGAGGACATGGGGGTCTATGGTTACACCTTC.